This T cell receptor beta chain was captured by sequencing in a study of control samples from healthy donors and cancer patients. Using immunoSEQ multiplex PCR, the repertoire was profiled, and TCRdb retains in-frame clones only, with some absent. Here the sample spans tens of thousands of clones, approximately 87% being singletons. The receptor's source is a woman aged 55 to 70 with lung cancer. The sequenced sample consisted of PBMCs.

CDR3 in DNA: TGTGCCAGCAGTTTACCCCCCGAGAACTATGGCTACACCTTC. Amino acids: CASSLPPENYGYTF. The gene calls are TRBV28 and TRBJ1-2; D is undetermined. This CDR3 is 14 amino acids long. V was shortened by 2 bases and J by 2 bases, with 9 bases between the two germline ends. Germline V gene data show CDR1 as MDHEN and CDR2 as SYDVKM.